This T cell receptor (beta chain) appears in the sequencing data of a study of shared clonotypes between healthy human individuals. Sequencing used immunoSEQ multiplex PCR; TCRdb keeps in-frame clones, though not all of them. The sample contains some 480,000 clones, roughly 78% of which appear only once. This clone was seen repeatedly, ten times or more. V was pared by 2 bases and J by 0 bases, with 4 bases of the junction left unmatched. CDR1 MNHEY and CDR2 SMNVEV come from the germline V gene (reference sequence). The CDR3 runs 15 residues. The origin of this receptor is a woman aged 40 to 50 in good health. Some clones in this sample may be carry-over from other donors' samples. The sample consisted of PBMCs. This chain joins TRBV27 and TRBJ2-7; 7 bases agree with TRBD2. The CDR3 region is CASSLNPSGSYEQYF. CDR3 in DNA: TGTGCCAGCAGTTTAAACCCTAGCGGCTCCTACGAGCAGTACTTC.